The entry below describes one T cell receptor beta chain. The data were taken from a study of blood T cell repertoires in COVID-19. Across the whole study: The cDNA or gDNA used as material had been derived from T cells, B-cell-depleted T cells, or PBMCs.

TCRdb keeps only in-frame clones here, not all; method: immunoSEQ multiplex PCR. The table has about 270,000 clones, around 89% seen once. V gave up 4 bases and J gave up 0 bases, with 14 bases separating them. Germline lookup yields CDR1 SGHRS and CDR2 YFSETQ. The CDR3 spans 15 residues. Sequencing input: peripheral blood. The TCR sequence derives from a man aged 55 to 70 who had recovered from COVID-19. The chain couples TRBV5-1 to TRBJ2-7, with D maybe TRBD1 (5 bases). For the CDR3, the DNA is TGCGCCAGCAGCGAATGGGGCGAGAGCTCCTACGAGCAGTACTTC. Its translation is CASSEWGESSYEQYF.